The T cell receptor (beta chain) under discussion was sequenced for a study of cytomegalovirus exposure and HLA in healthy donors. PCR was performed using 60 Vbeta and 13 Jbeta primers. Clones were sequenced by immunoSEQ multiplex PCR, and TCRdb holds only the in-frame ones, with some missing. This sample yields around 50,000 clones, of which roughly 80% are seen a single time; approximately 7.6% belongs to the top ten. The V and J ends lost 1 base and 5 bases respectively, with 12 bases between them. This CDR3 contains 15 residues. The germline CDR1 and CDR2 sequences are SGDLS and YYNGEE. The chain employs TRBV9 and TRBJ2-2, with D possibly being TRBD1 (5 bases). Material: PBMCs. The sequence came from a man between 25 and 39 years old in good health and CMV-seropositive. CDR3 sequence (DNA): TGTGCCAGCAGCGTAACAGGAGCAGTTACCGGGGAGCTGTTTTTT. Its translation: CASSVTGAVTGELFF.